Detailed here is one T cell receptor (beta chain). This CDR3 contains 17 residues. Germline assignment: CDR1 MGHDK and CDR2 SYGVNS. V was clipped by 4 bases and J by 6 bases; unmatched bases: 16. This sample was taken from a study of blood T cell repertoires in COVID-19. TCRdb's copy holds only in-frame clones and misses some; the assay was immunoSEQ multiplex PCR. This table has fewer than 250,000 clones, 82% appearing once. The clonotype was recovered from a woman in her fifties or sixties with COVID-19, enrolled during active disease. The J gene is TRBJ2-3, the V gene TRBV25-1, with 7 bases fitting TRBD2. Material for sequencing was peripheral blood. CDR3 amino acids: CASSGWSRGGGRDTQYF. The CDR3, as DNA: TGTGCCAGCAGTGGATGGAGTCGGGGCGGGGGAAGGGATACGCAGTATTTT.